This T cell receptor beta chain came from a study of cytotoxic CD8 clonotypes in ibrutinib-treated CLL. Profiling relied on immunoSEQ multiplex PCR, and the TCRdb table lists in-frame clones only, not all of them. The data show 100,000 to 150,000 clones, with 80% to 90% seen just once and under 2.5% held by the top ten. Points from the study as a whole: Contraction or stability on treatment characterized the public clonotypes, which were uncommon. At ibrutinib response, clonality increased, and at progression it declined back toward baseline.

As to this clone: The antigen is not known. The same CDR3 can be traced to other DNA sequences in this sample.

V shed 3 bases and J shed 7 bases, with 7 bases lying between them. The CDR3 contains 11 residues. CDR1 MNHEY and CDR2 SVGAGI come from the germline V gene. The rearrangement links TRBV6-5 to TRBJ2-7; D may be TRBD2 (5 bases). Sample: PBMCs, taken after 24 months of ibrutinib treatment. This clonotype was sampled from a human donor with chronic lymphocytic leukemia. The CDR3, as DNA: TGTGCCAGCAGTTATTCGGGGGAGCAGTACTTC. It codes for CASSYSGEQYF.